These 27 T cell receptor beta chains originate from one sample sequenced in a study of blood T cells in healthy people across ages. Using a J-beta primer mix together with a sample-barcoded 5' primer, a second PCR was run for roughly 7 to 11 cycles. One entry per CDR3 protein, called by TCRdb with MiXCR from the 5' RACE reads. The table has 1.2 million to 1.5 million distinct CDR3 sequences, roughly 64% seen once; the top ten hold under 8.5%. The source material was blood. The receptors stem from a young man in good health.

This chain uses TRBV6-5 with TRBJ2-1, with TRBD2 matching over 11 bases. V trimming: 5 bases; J trimming: 8 bases; junction bases outside the gene matches: 8. The CDR3 is 15 residues long. Per the germline V gene, CDR1 is MNHEY and CDR2 is SVGAGI. CDR3 loop: CASSNLAGGLDEQFF. CDR3 sequence (DNA): TGTGCCAGCAGTAACCTAGCGGGGGGTCTTGATGAGCAGTTCTTC.

In its sample, this clonotype was seen a few times. The chain has TRBV4-1 and TRBJ2-1; D not resolved. The V gene's germline CDR1 is MGHRA and CDR2 YSYEKL. V was trimmed by 4 bases and J by 8 bases, leaving 15 bases between them. The CDR3 extends over 14 amino acids. The CDR3 here is CASSPTIRVHEQFF. The CDR3, as DNA: TGCGCCAGCAGCCCCACCATTAGGGTCCATGAGCAGTTCTTC.

J is TRBJ2-1 and V is TRBV7-2, with 9 bases fitting TRBD2. The J call is in doubt because the DNA end fits TRBJ2-7 better. Germline CDR1 is SGHTA and CDR2 is FQGNSA. This CDR3 contains 15 residues. CDR3 sequence (DNA): TGTGCCAGCAGATACACTAGCGGGTCCTACAATGAGCAGTACTTC. Its translation: CASRYTSGSYNEQYF.

J is TRBJ2-1 and V is TRBV25-1; 8 bases match TRBD1. Germline CDR1 reads MGHDK; CDR2 reads SYGVNS. J gave up 8 bases and V 6 bases, and 15 bases lay outside the gene matches. This CDR3 has 16 residues. For the CDR3, the DNA is TGTGCCAGCAGCGGACAGGGCAGTGTTCAGGTCTATGAGCAGTTCTTC. Translated: CASSGQGSVQVYEQFF.

V is TRBV11-2 and J is TRBJ2-5, with D possibly called TRBD1 or TRBD2 (6 bases each). The CDR3 covers 16 residues. The germline V and J ends were trimmed by 1 base and 2 bases, with 14 bases remaining between them. Germline CDR1 is SGHAT and CDR2 is FQNNGV. DNA of the CDR3: TGTGCCAGCAGCTTAGGGTTGAGGGGGGAACAAGAGACCCAGTACTTC. Translating it yields CASSLGLRGEQETQYF. The variable domain in full, with the rest retrieved from reference TRBV11-2 and TRBJ2-5, is EAGVAQSPRYKIIEKRQSVAFWCNPISGHATLYWYQQILGQGPKLLIQFQNNGVVDDSQLPKDRFSAERLKGVDSTLKIQPAKLEDSAVYLCASSLGLRGEQETQYFGPGTRLLVL.

Concerning this clonotype: One end of the junction does not line up with germline, which may come from a read error. The V gene is TRBV15, the J gene TRBJ1-5, with D hard to call. The germline V gene has CDR1 LNHNV and CDR2 YYDKDF (reference sequence). There are 15 residues in the CDR3. CDR3 loop: CATSGRGGLNRPQHF. The CDR3 nucleotides are TGTGCCACCAGCGGGCGGGGAGGACTCAATCGGCCCCAGCATTTT. The variable domain in full, with the rest retrieved from reference TRBV15 and TRBJ1-5, is DAMVIQNPRYQVTQFGKPVTLSCSQTLNHNVMYWYQQKSSQAPKLLFHYYDKDFNNEADTPDNFQSRRPNTSFCFLDIRSPGLGDTAMYLCATSGRGGLNRPQHFGDGTRLSIL.

Written as DNA, the CDR3 is TGTGCCAGCATGGTCACTTTGAACACTGAAGCTTTCTTT. Translation gives CASMVTLNTEAFF. This chain connects TRBV2 to TRBJ1-1, with D unclear. The germline gives CDR1 SNHLY, CDR2 FYNNEI. The CDR3 length is 13 residues. Trimming removed 7 bases from V and 0 bases from J, with 9 bases in between.

This chain connects TRBV6-6 to TRBJ1-5, with D tentatively TRBD1 (5 bases). Per germline, CDR1 MNHNY and CDR2 SVGAGI (reference sequence). The V end lost 2 bases, the J end lost 2 bases, and 10 bases lay between the germline ends. CDR3 length: 15 amino acids. Here the CDR3 reads CASSYGRGRNQPQHF. The CDR3 DNA reads as TGTGCCAGCAGTTACGGGCGGGGACGCAATCAGCCCCAGCATTTT.

The gene calls are TRBV20-1 and TRBJ2-1; D not resolved. CDR1 DFQATT and CDR2 SNEGSKA come from the germline V gene (reference sequence). V gave up 2 bases and J gave up 2 bases, with 19 bases separating them. This CDR3 region has 17 residues. The CDR3, as DNA: TGCAGTGCTAGAAGTAACTTTTTCTCCCTTACCTACAATGAGCAGTTCTTC. Its translation: CSARSNFFSLTYNEQFF.

This chain joins TRBV6-1 and TRBJ1-2, with D hard to call. Germline V lookup: CDR1 MNHNS, CDR2 SASEGT. Trimming removed 3 bases from V and 5 bases from J, with 10 bases in between. The CDR3 has 13 residues. The CDR3 reads CASSDSLWYGYTF. Here the CDR3 DNA reads TGTGCCAGCAGTGACAGTCTCTGGTATGGCTACACCTTC.

CDR3 bases: TGTGCCAGCAGTTACTCGTCCTGGCGTCTCAGAGACCTAGTCTACAATGAGCAGTTCTTC. Translating gives CASSYSSWRLRDLVYNEQFF. The gene calls are TRBV6-5 and TRBJ2-1; D gene unclear. The ends were cut back, 0 bases at V and 3 bases at J, with 24 bases in the middle. The CDR3 consists of 20 residues. Germline CDR1 and CDR2: MNHEY and SVGAGI.

This clonotype showed up just a few times. The chain combines TRBV5-1 with TRBJ1-2; no reliable D call. Trimming took off 0 bases at V and 3 bases at J, with 9 bases between the two ends. Germline values: CDR1 SGHRS, CDR2 YFSETQ. CDR3 length equals 14 residues. CDR3 DNA: TGCGCCAGCAGCTTGGGCAGCTACGACTATGGCTACACCTTC. Residues: CASSLGSYDYGYTF.

This clonotype was detected ten times or more. The chain combines TRBV12-3 or TRBV12-4 with TRBJ2-3, with 15 bases matching TRBD2. Unmatched junction bases numbered 0, after V lost 5 bases and J lost 0 bases. The CDR3 covers 16 residues. The DNA for the CDR3 is TGTGCCAGCAGTGGGACTAGCGGGGGGAGCACAGATACGCAGTATTTT. Protein: CASSGTSGGSTDTQYF.

The V and J genes are TRBV3-1 and TRBJ2-7; 7 positions agree with TRBD2. Looked up from germline, CDR1 is LGHDT and CDR2 is YNNKEL (reference sequence). V trimming: 4 bases; J trimming: 1 base; junction bases outside the gene matches: 7. The CDR3 covers 15 residues. This chain's CDR3 is CASSPEGLSSYEQYF. DNA for the CDR3: TGTGCCAGCAGCCCCGAGGGACTATCGTCCTACGAGCAGTACTTC.

This chain uses TRBV6-1 with TRBJ2-5; a weak D match, TRBD1 (5 bases). This CDR3 region has 13 residues. Germline-derived CDR1 and CDR2 are MNHNS and SASEGT. With 3 bases removed from V and 7 bases from J, the gap between germline ends came to 12 bases. The CDR3 region is CASSETDTGTQYF. CDR3 DNA sequence: TGTGCCAGCAGTGAGACAGACACGGGGACCCAGTACTTC.

Written as DNA, the CDR3 is TGTGCCAGCAGCAGACTGAGAAACAATGAGCAGTTCTTC. The encoded protein is CASSRLRNNEQFF. The rearrangement joins TRBV6-2 or TRBV6-3 to TRBJ2-1; D unclear. Trimming pared 6 bases from V and 5 bases from J, leaving 11 bases between. CDR1 MNHEY and CDR2 SVGEGT come from the germline V gene. The CDR3 is 13 residues long.

V usage is TRBV2 and J usage is TRBJ2-4; 14 bases are a match to TRBD2. Germline-derived CDR1 and CDR2 are SNHLY and FYNNEI. The junction had 16 bases not matched to a gene; V was cut back by 1 base and J by 8 bases. The CDR3 contains 20 residues. The CDR3 loop is CASSEEALTSGRARSYIQYF. CDR3 nucleotides: TGTGCCAGCAGTGAAGAGGCTTTGACTAGCGGGAGGGCGAGGTCATACATTCAGTACTTC.

The chain joins TRBV5-1 to TRBJ2-5; 14 bases match TRBD2. The CDR3 consists of 15 residues. With 3 bases clipped from V and 4 bases from J, the junction kept 2 bases outside the gene matches. The germline CDR1 and CDR2 sequences are SGHRS and YFSETQ. This chain's CDR3 is CASSWTSGGRETQYF. The DNA of the CDR3 is TGCGCCAGCAGCTGGACTAGCGGGGGGAGAGAGACCCAGTACTTC.

This rearrangement joins TRBV4-2 to TRBJ2-5; D not resolved. This CDR3 contains 15 residues. V shed 0 bases and J shed 4 bases, with 12 bases lying between them. In germline, CDR1 is LGHNA, CDR2 YNFKEQ. Written as DNA, the CDR3 is TGTGCCAGCAGCCAAGATAGGAACGGAGTAGAGACCCAGTACTTC. Amino acids: CASSQDRNGVETQYF.

V gene TRBV18 combines with J gene TRBJ1-1, with D possibly matching TRBD1 (6 bases). The CDR3 is 14 residues long. CDR1 and CDR2 from the germline V gene are KGHSH and LQKENI. V was shortened by 5 bases and J by 3 bases, with 13 bases between the two germline ends. This CDR3 is CASSATTGHTEAFF. In nucleotides, the CDR3 is TGTGCCAGCTCAGCAACGACAGGCCACACTGAAGCTTTCTTT. Based on the CDR3 plus reference TRBV18 and TRBJ1-1, the full variable domain is NAGVMQNPRHLVRRRGQEARLRCSPMKGHSHVYWYRQLPEEGLKFMVYLQKENIIDESGMPKERFSAEFPKEGPSILRIQQVVRGDSAAYFCASSATTGHTEAFFGQGTRLTVV.

In its sample, this clonotype was seen a few times. The V gene is TRBV27, the J gene TRBJ1-4; perhaps TRBD1 as D (6 bases). This CDR3 has 15 amino acids. Per germline, CDR1 MNHEY and CDR2 SMNVEV (reference sequence). Trimming stripped 5 bases from V and 0 bases from J, with 10 bases between. As DNA, the CDR3 is TGTGCCAGCAGTATAACAGGGACAACTAATGAAAAACTGTTTTTT. It yields the protein CASSITGTTNEKLFF.

The table lists this clonotype with a few counts. V usage is TRBV15 and J usage is TRBJ2-5; 14 nucleotides match TRBD2. The end of the DNA is better explained by TRBJ2-7, so the J call may be wrong. This CDR3 contains 16 residues. In germline, CDR1 is LNHNV, CDR2 YYDKDF (reference sequence). Written as DNA, the CDR3 is TGTGCCACCAGCAGACCAGGGACTAGCGGGAGCGACGAGCAGTACTTC. Its protein is CATSRPGTSGSDEQYF.

This chain uses TRBV20-1 with TRBJ2-3, with 10 nucleotides matching TRBD2. The V gene end was trimmed by 4 bases and the J gene end by 4 bases; junction bases not matched to a gene: 8. Germline V gene sequence: CDR1 DFQATT, CDR2 SNEGSKA (reference sequence). This CDR3 is 15 amino acids long. The CDR3 loop reads CSATLSGGTPDTQYF. CDR3 nucleotide sequence: TGCAGTGCTACCCTTAGCGGGGGGACCCCAGATACGCAGTATTTT.

The J gene is TRBJ2-6, the V gene TRBV27; 8 bases are a match to TRBD2. This CDR3 is built from 20 residues. V was pared by 0 bases and J by 0 bases, with 10 bases of the junction left unmatched. Germline CDR1 MNHEY, CDR2 SMNVEV (reference sequence). The CDR3 coding sequence is TGTGCCAGCAGTTTATCAGCCCCTCGGGAGGGGCCCTCTGGGGCCAACGTCCTGACTTTC. This encodes CASSLSAPREGPSGANVLTF.

V and J are TRBV6-2 or TRBV6-3 and TRBJ1-5, with D hard to call. Deletions cut 1 base from V and 2 bases from J, with 3 bases between. In germline, CDR1 is MNHEY, CDR2 SVGEGT. This CDR3 has 13 residues. The CDR3, as DNA: TGTGCCAGCAGTTACTTGGGCAATCAGCCCCAGCATTTT. It yields the protein CASSYLGNQPQHF.

As DNA, the CDR3 is TGTGCCAGCAACAGGGACCCCGGCCGCACAGATACGCAGTATTTT. Residues: CASNRDPGRTDTQYF. V and J are TRBV7-2 and TRBJ2-3, with a possible D match to TRBD1 (6 bases). V lost 7 bases to trimming and J lost 1 base, with 15 bases between them. The CDR3 consists of 15 residues. CDR1 and CDR2 (germline): SGHTA, FQGNSA.

The chain carries TRBV6-6 and TRBJ2-7, with no clear D. Germline-derived CDR1 and CDR2 are MNHNY and SVGAGI (reference sequence). V lost 3 bases, J lost 0 bases, and 12 bases lay in between. This CDR3 spans 15 amino acids. In nucleotides, the CDR3 is TGTGCCAGCAGTTATGGTACCCAAAGCTCCTACGAGCAGTACTTC. This gives the protein CASSYGTQSSYEQYF.